A few counts support the clone carrying this T cell receptor (beta chain). Germline V gene lookup returns CDR1 SGHAT and CDR2 FQNNGV. This CDR3 spans 14 amino acids. With 6 bases clipped from V and 5 bases from J, the junction kept 8 bases outside the gene matches. The table came from immunoSEQ multiplex PCR; TCRdb's copy has only in-frame clones and leaves some out. The sample has 75,000 to 95,000 clones, 85% to 95% seen once. The data were taken from a study of OX40 agonist ivuxolimab in advanced cancers. Across the study: The patients received agonistic anti-OX40 (CD134) antibody ivuxolimab.

The sequence was collected from an adult with an advanced solid tumor such as melanoma, head and neck, liver or kidney cancer. This chain joins TRBV11-2 and TRBJ2-7; 9 nucleotides agree with TRBD1. The input for sequencing was CD4+ or CD8+ T cells sorted from blood, taken in a trial of the OX40 agonist ivuxolimab. DNA of the CDR3: TGTGCCAGCAGGTCATCGGGACAGGGCCACGAGCAGTACTTC. Its translation: CASRSSGQGHEQYF.